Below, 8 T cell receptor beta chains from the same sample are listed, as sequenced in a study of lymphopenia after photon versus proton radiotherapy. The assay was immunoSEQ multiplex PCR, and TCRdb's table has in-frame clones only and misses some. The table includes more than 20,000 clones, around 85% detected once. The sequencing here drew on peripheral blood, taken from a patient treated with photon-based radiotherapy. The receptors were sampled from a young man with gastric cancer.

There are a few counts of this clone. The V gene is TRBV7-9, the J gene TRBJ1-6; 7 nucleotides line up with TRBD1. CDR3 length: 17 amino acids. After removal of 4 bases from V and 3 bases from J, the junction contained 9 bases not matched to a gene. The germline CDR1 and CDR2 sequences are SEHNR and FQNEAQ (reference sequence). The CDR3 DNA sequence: TGTGCCAGCAGCTCCTTAATCGGGACAGACTATAATTCACCCCTCCACTTT. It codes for CASSSLIGTDYNSPLHF.

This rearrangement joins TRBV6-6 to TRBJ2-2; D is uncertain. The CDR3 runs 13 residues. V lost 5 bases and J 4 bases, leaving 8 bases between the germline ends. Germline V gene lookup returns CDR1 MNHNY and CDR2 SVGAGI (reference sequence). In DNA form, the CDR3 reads TGTGCCAGCAGTCTACATACCACCGGGGAGCTGTTTTTT. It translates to CASSLHTTGELFF.

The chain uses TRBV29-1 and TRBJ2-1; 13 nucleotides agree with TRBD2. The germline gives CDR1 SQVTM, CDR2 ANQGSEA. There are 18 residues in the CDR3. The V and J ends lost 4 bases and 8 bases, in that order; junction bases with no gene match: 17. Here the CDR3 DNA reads TGCAGCGTTGTTTCTACTAGCGGGAGGGCCGTGGGGGGAGATGAGCAGTTCTTC. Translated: CSVVSTSGRAVGGDEQFF.

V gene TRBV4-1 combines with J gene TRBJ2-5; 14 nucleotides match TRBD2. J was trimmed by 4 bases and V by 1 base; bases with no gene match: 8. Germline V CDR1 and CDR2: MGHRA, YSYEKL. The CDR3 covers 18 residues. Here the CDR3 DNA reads TGCGCCAGCAGCCAAGCCGGGACTAGCGGGAGAGGGGGAGAGACCCAGTACTTC. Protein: CASSQAGTSGRGGETQYF.

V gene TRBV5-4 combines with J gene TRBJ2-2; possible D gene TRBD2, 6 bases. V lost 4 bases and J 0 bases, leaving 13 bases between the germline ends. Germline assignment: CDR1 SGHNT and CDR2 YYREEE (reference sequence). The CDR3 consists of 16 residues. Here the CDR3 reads CASSIGGGANTGELFF. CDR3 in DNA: TGTGCCAGCAGCATTGGTGGCGGGGCGAACACCGGGGAGCTGTTTTTT.

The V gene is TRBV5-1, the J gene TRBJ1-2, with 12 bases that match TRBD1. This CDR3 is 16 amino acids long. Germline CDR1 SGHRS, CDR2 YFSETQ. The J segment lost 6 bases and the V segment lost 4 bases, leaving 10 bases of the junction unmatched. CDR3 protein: CASSPEGQGAGDGYTF. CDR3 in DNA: TGCGCCAGCAGCCCGGAGGGACAGGGGGCAGGGGATGGCTACACCTTC.

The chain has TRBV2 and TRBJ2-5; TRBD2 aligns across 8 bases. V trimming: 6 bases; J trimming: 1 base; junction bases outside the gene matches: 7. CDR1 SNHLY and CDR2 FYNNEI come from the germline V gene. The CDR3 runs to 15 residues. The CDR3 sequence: CASSLTSVLQETQYF. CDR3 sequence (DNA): TGTGCCAGCAGCCTGACTAGCGTCCTCCAAGAGACCCAGTACTTC.

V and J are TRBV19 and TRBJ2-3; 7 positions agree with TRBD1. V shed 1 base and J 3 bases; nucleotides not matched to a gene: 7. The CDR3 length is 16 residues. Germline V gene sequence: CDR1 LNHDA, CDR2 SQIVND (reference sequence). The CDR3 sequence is CASSIATGDYTDTQYF. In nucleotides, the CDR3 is TGTGCCAGTAGTATAGCTACAGGGGATTATACAGATACGCAGTATTTT.